The 8 T cell receptor beta chains reported below all come from one sample, sequenced in a study of cytomegalovirus exposure and HLA in healthy donors (dated by TCRdb to 2016 to 2017). Library generation was performed with the immunoSEQ multiplex PCR assay. The multiplex PCR relied on a mix of 60 forward primers for TCR Vbeta segments and 13 reverse primers for TCR Jbeta segments. In its TCRdb copy, this immuneACCESS table keeps in-frame sequences only and misses some clones. Where compared with another copy, unresolved V genes explain less than half of these, and the others have no known cause. A total of about 160,000 clones appear in this sample, 75% to 85% of them only once. About 6% of the sample is in the top ten clones. Sequenced input: PBMCs. These receptors all come from a man aged 50 to 60 in good health and CMV-seropositive.

The sample holds one count of this clone. V is TRBV6-5 and J is TRBJ2-5, with 12 bases matching TRBD1. The J call is doubtful: the DNA matches TRBJ2-7 better. Germline V gene lookup returns CDR1 MNHEY and CDR2 SVGAGI. The CDR3 sequence is 15 residues long. CDR3 DNA: TGTGCCAGCAGTAGGGACAGGGGGCATTCGGACGAGCAGTACTTC. Encoded protein: CASSRDRGHSDEQYF.

The chain couples TRBV29-1 to TRBJ2-1; a possible D gene is TRBD1 (5 bases). V dropped 6 bases and J dropped 3 bases, with 15 bases sitting between them. The CDR3 is 14 amino acids. CDR1 SQVTM and CDR2 ANQGSEA come from the germline V gene. CDR3 amino acids: CSVSPGSRYNEQFF. The CDR3 region has the DNA TGCAGCGTGTCCCCAGGGTCCCGCTACAATGAGCAGTTCTTC.

V and J are TRBV6-1 and TRBJ1-2, with 7 bases lining up with TRBD1. J lost 4 bases, V lost 11 bases, and 13 bases had no gene match. This CDR3 contains 14 residues. Germline V gives CDR1 MNHNS, CDR2 SASEGT. The CDR3 here is CAGCDTGAIYGYTF. CDR3 DNA: TGTGCCGGTTGCGACACAGGGGCTATCTATGGCTACACCTTC.

The V call is TRBV19, the J call TRBJ1-5, with a tentative D call TRBD1 (6 bases). The V gene's germline CDR1 is LNHDA and CDR2 SQIVND (reference sequence). The CDR3 has 15 residues. The germline V and J ends were trimmed by 0 bases and 6 bases, with 12 bases remaining between them. For the CDR3, the DNA is TGTGCCAGTAGTATAGAGGGGGCAGGGGTTCAGCCCCAGCATTTT. This encodes CASSIEGAGVQPQHF.

CDR3 region: CASSDEGAPFEPQHF. For the CDR3, the DNA is TGTGCCAGCAGTGACGAGGGAGCCCCCTTTGAGCCCCAGCATTTT. The V gene is TRBV6-6, the J gene TRBJ1-5; D remains ambiguous. Germline assignment: CDR1 MNHNY and CDR2 SVGAGI (reference sequence). V gave up 5 bases and J gave up 8 bases, with 19 bases separating them. This CDR3 is built from 15 residues.

This clone was seen a few times. The V and J genes are TRBV6-1 and TRBJ2-7; TRBD1 aligns across 7 bases. J lost 3 bases, V lost 4 bases, and 12 bases had no gene match. CDR3 length: 16 amino acids. Germline values: CDR1 MNHNS, CDR2 SASEGT. This chain's CDR3 is CASSAPRTGLGYEQYV. DNA of the CDR3: TGTGCCAGCAGTGCGCCCAGGACAGGCTTGGGCTACGAGCAGTACGTC.

The rearrangement joins TRBV5-6 to TRBJ2-2; 10 bases match TRBD2. V trimming: 4 bases; J trimming: 4 bases; junction bases outside the gene matches: 13. The CDR3 length is 18 residues. Germline V CDR1 and CDR2: SGHDT, YYEEEE. The CDR3 DNA reads as TGTGCCAGCAGCCTGAACCCCCTAGCGGGAGCTCCCACCGGGGAGCTGTTTTTT. Amino acids: CASSLNPLAGAPTGELFF.

The V gene is TRBV5-1, the J gene TRBJ1-2; the D gene is possibly TRBD1 (6 bases). V gave up 0 bases and J gave up 2 bases, with 8 bases separating them. There are 14 residues in the CDR3. The germline V gene has CDR1 SGHRS and CDR2 YFSETQ. CDR3: CASSLGGLNYGYTF. DNA for the CDR3: TGCGCCAGCAGCTTGGGGGGGCTCAACTATGGCTACACCTTC.